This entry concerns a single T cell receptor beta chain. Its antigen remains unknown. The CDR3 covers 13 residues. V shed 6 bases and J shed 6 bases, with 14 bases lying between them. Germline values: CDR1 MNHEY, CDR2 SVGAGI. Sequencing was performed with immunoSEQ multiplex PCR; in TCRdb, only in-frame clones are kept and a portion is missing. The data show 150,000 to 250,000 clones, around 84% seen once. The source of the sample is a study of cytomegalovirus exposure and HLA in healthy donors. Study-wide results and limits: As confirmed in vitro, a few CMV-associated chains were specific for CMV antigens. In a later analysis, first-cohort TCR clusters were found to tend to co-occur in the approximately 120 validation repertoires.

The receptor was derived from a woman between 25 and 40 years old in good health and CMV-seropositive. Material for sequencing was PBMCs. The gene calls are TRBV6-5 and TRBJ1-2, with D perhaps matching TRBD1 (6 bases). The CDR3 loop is CASRLQGWNGYTF. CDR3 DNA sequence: TGTGCCAGCAGATTACAGGGTTGGAATGGCTACACCTTC.